What follows are 2 T cell receptor beta chains derived from one specimen sequenced in a study of blood T cell repertoires in COVID-19. This table comes from immunoSEQ multiplex PCR, and its TCRdb copy is limited to in-frame clones, with some not included. Among about 110,000 clones listed, approximately 90% were seen once. The sequenced sample consisted of peripheral blood. The receptor source for this set is a human donor in a cohort sampled during active COVID-19.

The chain employs TRBV7-3 and TRBJ1-1, with D possibly being TRBD1 (6 bases). Deletions cut 3 bases from V and 7 bases from J, with 12 bases between. Germline CDR1 SGHTA, CDR2 FQGTGA. The CDR3 is made up of 13 amino acids. The CDR3: CASSLLGAGEAFF. CDR3 in DNA: TGTGCCAGCAGCTTGCTGGGGGCGGGTGAAGCTTTCTTT.

Points on this clone: The conserved phenylalanine or tryptophan normally closing the CDR3 is absent here, so this likely arose from a read error. Because the CDR3's place on the DNA is in doubt, the DNA is left out and the CDR3 is given as listed by TCRdb. The genes are TRBV20-1 and TRBJ2-7; the table's D gene call, TRBD2, was not cross checked with the DNA. Germline V gene sequence: CDR1 DFQATT, CDR2 SNEGSKA (reference sequence). Termini included, the CDR3 measures 11 amino acids. CDR3 protein: CSARGVRTSGL.